The 8 T cell receptor beta chains reported below all come from one sample, sequenced in a study of T cell responses to AZD1222 COVID-19 vaccine (dated by TCRdb to the early 2020s). The sample's time point label, in plain terms: baseline before first vaccination. The library was produced with the immunoSEQ multiplex PCR assay. Held by TCRdb, this immuneACCESS table contains in-frame sequences only and omits some clones. Under half of the omission traces to an unresolved V gene where checked; the cause of the rest is unknown. The sample table holds 90,000 to 150,000 clones, of which 88% were seen once. Of the sample, 3.5% to 4.5% falls within the top ten clones. The material was peripheral blood, obtained on day 0 of AZD1222 vaccination. The receptors derive from an adult in good health.

The rearrangement uses TRBV2 and TRBJ2-7; D remains ambiguous. The V gene lost 8 bases and the J gene lost 0 bases, with 8 bases spanning the gap. The CDR3 totals 12 residues. Germline loops: CDR1 SNHLY, CDR2 FYNNEI. CDR3 bases: TGTGCCAGCGGTCCACCCTCCTACGAGCAGTACTTC. Protein sequence: CASGPPSYEQYF. The whole variable domain, remainder taken from reference TRBV2 and TRBJ2-7, is EPEVTQTPSHQVTQMGQEVILRCVPISNHLYFYWYRQILGQKVEFLVSFYNNEISEKSEIFDDQFSVERPDGSNFTLKIRSTKLEDSAMYFCASGPPSYEQYFGPGTRLTVT.

This rearrangement joins TRBV5-5 to TRBJ2-2; D may be TRBD1 or TRBD2 (5 bases each). The CDR3 consists of 16 residues. CDR1 and CDR2 from the germline V gene are SGHKS and YYEKEE (reference sequence). V was clipped by 4 bases and J by 2 bases, with 15 bases between them. In DNA, the CDR3 is TGTGCCAGCAGCCGAACGGCAGGGACCAACACCGGGGAGCTGTTTTTT. Translating gives CASSRTAGTNTGELFF.

The rearrangement links TRBV4-2 to TRBJ1-2; the D gene is possibly TRBD1 (5 bases). Germline V gene sequence: CDR1 LGHNA, CDR2 YNFKEQ. V was pared by 7 bases and J by 1 base, with 16 bases between. The CDR3 runs to 15 residues. In DNA, the CDR3 is TGTGCCAGCACCGCGCGGGGGGTGGTTAACTATGGCTACACCTTC. The encoded protein is CASTARGVVNYGYTF.

The chain couples TRBV9 to TRBJ1-5, with D uncertain. Trimming left V 0 bases short and J 0 bases short, with 7 bases between. In germline, CDR1 is SGDLS, CDR2 YYNGEE. The CDR3 consists of 15 residues. In DNA form, the CDR3 reads TGTGCCAGCAGCGTAGGGGCAAATAGCAATCAGCCCCAGCATTTT. Translated: CASSVGANSNQPQHF.

The V gene is TRBV10-2, the J gene TRBJ1-5; D is undetermined. V was pared by 9 bases and J by 4 bases, with 10 bases between. CDR1 is WSHSY, CDR2 SAAADI, per germline. This CDR3 region has 12 residues. The CDR3 DNA sequence: TGCGCCAGTGGCGGGAGGAATCAGCCCCAGCATTTT. Protein: CASGGRNQPQHF.

In this sample, this clone turned up once. The CDR3 nucleotides read TGTGCCAGCAGCGCGACCCCAAATACTAACACCGGGGAGCTGTTTTTT. Residues: CASSATPNTNTGELFF. The genes are TRBV9 and TRBJ2-2; D uncertain. The CDR3 totals 16 residues. Germline CDR1 and CDR2: SGDLS and YYNGEE. Trimming took off 3 bases at V and 2 bases at J, with 14 bases between the two ends.

The J gene is TRBJ2-5, the V gene TRBV27; 7 positions match TRBD2. Germline trimming cut 6 bases from V and 2 bases from J; bases unmatched to any gene: 15. CDR3 length: 17 residues. Germline loops: CDR1 MNHEY, CDR2 SMNVEV (reference sequence). The CDR3 loop reads CASRRDLGGGPQETQYF. CDR3 in DNA: TGTGCCAGCAGACGTGATTTGGGCGGGGGACCACAAGAGACCCAGTACTTC.

The CDR3 sequence: CASSMEHLSRGREKLFF. The CDR3, as DNA: TGTGCCAGTAGTATGGAGCACCTATCCAGGGGACGGGAAAAACTGTTTTTT. V and J are TRBV19 and TRBJ1-4; D perhaps matches TRBD1 (6 bases). Germline-derived CDR1 and CDR2 are LNHDA and SQIVND (reference sequence). The CDR3 is 17 amino acids. With 3 bases removed from V and 8 bases from J, the gap between germline ends came to 22 bases.